This passage covers 5 T cell receptor beta chains from one sample sequenced in a study of regulatory dendritic cells for organ transplantation. Sorted subsets were CFSE-labeled and cultured around five days with allogeneic dendritic cells. Profiled with immunoSEQ multiplex PCR; TCRdb holds only in-frame clones, not every one. The sample consists of 12,000 or so clones, about three fifths of them appearing once. These receptors are not linked to any known antigen. Sequenced sample: naive CD8+ T cells from blood cultured with dendritic cells. Subset here: CD45RA+ naive T cells. These TCRs come from a human donor in good health.

CDR3 amino acids: CATKTGRNTEAFF. As DNA, the CDR3 is TGTGCCACAAAGACAGGGCGGAACACTGAAGCTTTCTTT. This chain uses TRBV6-5 with TRBJ1-1, with TRBD1 matching over 7 bases. The CDR3 runs to 13 residues. With 10 bases clipped from V and 1 base from J, the junction kept 6 bases outside the gene matches. Germline lookup yields CDR1 MNHEY and CDR2 SVGAGI.

This clone occurred once. The CDR3 loop is CASSGFGGGLQETQYF. In DNA, the CDR3 is TGTGCCAGCAGTGGGTTCGGCGGGGGCCTCCAAGAGACCCAGTACTTC. This chain uses TRBV2 with TRBJ2-5, with D maybe TRBD2 (7 bases). Germline V gene data show CDR1 as SNHLY and CDR2 as FYNNEI. CDR3 length: 16 residues. The ends were cut back, 4 bases at V and 1 base at J, with 16 bases in the middle.

This clone was seen a handful of times. The chain recombines TRBV15 with TRBJ1-2; 7 positions agree with TRBD1. This CDR3 has 14 amino acids. J gave up 0 bases and V 5 bases, and 3 bases lay outside the gene matches. Germline-derived CDR1 and CDR2 are LNHNV and YYDKDF (reference sequence). The CDR3 sequence: CATSLDRTNYGYTF. DNA of the CDR3: TGTGCCACCAGCTTGGACAGGACTAACTATGGCTACACCTTC.

V usage is TRBV11-3 and J usage is TRBJ2-1; the match to TRBD1 covers 10 bases. Germline CDR1 is SGHNT and CDR2 is YENEEA. J lost 9 bases, V lost 0 bases, and 2 bases had no gene match. The CDR3 contains 14 residues. CDR3 coding DNA: TGTGCCAGCAGCTTAGAGACAGGGGGCGGTGAGCAGTTCTTC. Translated, it gives CASSLETGGGEQFF.

The chain has TRBV29-1 and TRBJ2-5; tentative D call: TRBD1 (6 bases). Germline lookup yields CDR1 SQVTM and CDR2 ANQGSEA. V dropped 0 bases and J dropped 5 bases, with 10 bases sitting between them. The CDR3 runs to 13 residues. The CDR3: CSVEEWGHETQYF. In nucleotides, the CDR3 is TGCAGCGTTGAAGAATGGGGGCACGAGACCCAGTACTTC.